Listed below are T cell receptor beta chains from one sample, sequenced in a study of shared clonotypes between healthy human individuals. TCRdb's table, derived via immunoSEQ multiplex PCR, lists solely in-frame clones and lacks some. Of 1 million to 1.3 million clones detected, 75% to 80% appear once; the ten largest clones hold 0.6% to 0.7%. Sequencing was carried out using memory CD4+ T cells from PBMCs. These receptors were obtained from a man between 18 and 29 years old in good health. Some clones in this sample may be carry-over from other donors' samples. The CDR3 runs from the conserved cysteine through the conserved F or W. The D gene is left open where the match is weak. For some rows the clone size is stated as once, few or many, or as a class when expanded; others skip it.

j_call | v_call | cdr3_length | d_call | clone_size | cdr3_nt | cdr3_aa
TRBJ1-5 | TRBV19 | 14 | TRBD1 | few | TGTGCCAGTAGTACACAGGGGTTCGATCAGCCCCAGCATTTT | CASSTQGFDQPQHF
TRBJ1-5 | TRBV7-9 | 14 | . | . | TGTGCCAGCAGCCCTGGGAGCAGCAATCAGCCCCAGCATTTT | CASSPGSSNQPQHF
TRBJ2-1 | TRBV6-6 | 11 | . | . | TGTGCCAGCACCGAATGGGGGAGGAAGTTCTTC | CASTEWGRKFF
TRBJ1-4 | TRBV5-1 | 14 | . | . | TGCGCCAGCAGCCAAACCACAGGGCGGGAAAAACTGTTTTTT | CASSQTTGREKLFF
TRBJ2-5 | TRBV7-6 | 15 | . | . | TGTGCCAGCAGCTTAGTGGGCGGGAAACAAGAGACCCAGTACTTC | CASSLVGGKQETQYF
TRBJ1-5 | TRBV18 | 15 | . | . | TGTGCCAGCTCACTTAACACAGGGCTCAATCAGCCCCAGCATTTT | CASSLNTGLNQPQHF
TRBJ1-2 | TRBV5-1 | 13 | . | . | TGCGCCAGCAGCTTGGACAGGGTTTATGGCTACACCTTC | CASSLDRVYGYTF
TRBJ2-7 | TRBV5-1 | 17 | TRBD2 | . | TGCGCCAGCGCTCCGGGACTAGCGGCATCAAGCTCCTACGAGCAGTACTTC | CASAPGLAASSSYEQYF
TRBJ1-3 | TRBV7-9 | 16 | . | . | TGTGCCAGCAGCACCCCCGGGGTGCCGAGGGGAAACACCATATATTTT | CASSTPGVPRGNTIYF
TRBJ1-3 | TRBV18 | 16 | . | . | TGTGCCAGCTCACCACAACAGCAGGGCTCTGGAAACACCATATATTTT | CASSPQQQGSGNTIYF
TRBJ2-7 | TRBV6-5 | 15 | . | . | TGTGCCAGCAGTTACAACCGGGACACAGGATACGAGCAGTACTTC | CASSYNRDTGYEQYF
TRBJ2-3 | TRBV29-1 | 12 | . | many | TGCAGCGTCTATTCTAGCACAGATACGCAGTATTTT | CSVYSSTDTQYF
TRBJ1-5 | TRBV6-1 | 13 | . | once | TGTGCCAGCAGTGTGGACCGGCTGCCGCCCCAGCATTTT | CASSVDRLPPQHF
TRBJ1-2 | TRBV6-5 | 13 | . | . | TGTGCCAGCAGTCCCGACAGAAGCTATGGCTACACCTTC | CASSPDRSYGYTF
TRBJ1-1 | TRBV4-1 | 16 | . | . | TGCGCCAGCAGCCAAGATCTTCTAACGAGGAACACTGAAGCTTTCTTT | CASSQDLLTRNTEAFF
TRBJ1-4 | TRBV7-6 | 15 | . | . | TGTGCCAGCAGCTCGCGGGGCGAATTGAATGAAAAACTGTTTTTT | CASSSRGELNEKLFF
TRBJ2-7 | TRBV28 | 12 | TRBD2 | . | TGTGCCAGCAGACGGGGGGGCTACGAGCAGTACTTC | CASRRGGYEQYF
TRBJ1-2 | TRBV6-1 | 13 | . | . | TGTGCCAGCAGTGGGACCTACCTCGGGGGCTACACCTTC | CASSGTYLGGYTF
TRBJ1-2 | TRBV6-6 | 12 | . | . | TGTGCCAGCAGATGGGACCTCGGGGGCTACACCTTC | CASRWDLGGYTF
TRBJ1-1 | TRBV28 | 14 | . | . | TGTGCCAGCAGTTTAGGCTCACTGGAGACTGAAGCTTTCTTT | CASSLGSLETEAFF
TRBJ2-7 | TRBV7-2 | 15 | . | . | TGTGCCAGCAGCTGGAGACCCGGGGGTGGGTACGAGCAGTACTTC | CASSWRPGGGYEQYF
TRBJ2-1 | TRBV5-1 | 15 | TRBD2 | . | TGCGCCAGCAGCTTACCTAGCGGGACGGTGGATGAGCAGTTCTTC | CASSLPSGTVDEQFF
TRBJ1-2 | TRBV28 | 14 | . | . | TGTGCCAGCACCTCACGGGGGGCCCGGTATGGCTACACCTTC | CASTSRGARYGYTF
TRBJ2-7 | TRBV11-3 | 17 | . | . | TGTGCCAGCACCAGGGGAAAGGTAAAGATGAGCTCCTACGAGCAGTACTTC | CASTRGKVKMSSYEQYF
TRBJ2-6 | TRBV30 | 14 | . | . | TGTGCCTGGTCCGGGGACTCTGGGGCCAACGTCCTGACTTTC | CAWSGDSGANVLTF
TRBJ1-5 | TRBV6-1 | 14 | . | . | TGTGCCAGCAGTGAAGGTGGCAGGGACCAGCCCCAGCATTTT | CASSEGGRDQPQHF
TRBJ1-5 | TRBV7-8 | 14 | . | . | TGTGCCAGCAGCCTATCCGAGGGCAATCAGCCCCAGCATTTT | CASSLSEGNQPQHF
TRBJ1-5 | TRBV29-1 | 14 | . | . | TGCAGCGTTACAGACATGAACGGCAATCAGCCCCAGCATTTT | CSVTDMNGNQPQHF
TRBJ2-5 | TRBV7-6 | 14 | TRBD2 | . | TGTGCCAGCAGCCCTCCGGGACTAGCACAGACCCAGTACTTC | CASSPPGLAQTQYF
TRBJ1-3 | TRBV28 | 13 | . | . | TGTGCCAGCAGTCCCCCTGGGGGACGCACCATATATTTT | CASSPPGGRTIYF
TRBJ1-2 | TRBV19 | 14 | . | . | TGTGCCAGTAGTATAGATACAGGGATAGTAGGCTACACCTTC | CASSIDTGIVGYTF
TRBJ1-5 | TRBV28 | 16 | . | . | TGTGCCAGCAGTTTCGCCGGGGGGATTAGCAATCAGCCCCAGCATTTT | CASSFAGGISNQPQHF